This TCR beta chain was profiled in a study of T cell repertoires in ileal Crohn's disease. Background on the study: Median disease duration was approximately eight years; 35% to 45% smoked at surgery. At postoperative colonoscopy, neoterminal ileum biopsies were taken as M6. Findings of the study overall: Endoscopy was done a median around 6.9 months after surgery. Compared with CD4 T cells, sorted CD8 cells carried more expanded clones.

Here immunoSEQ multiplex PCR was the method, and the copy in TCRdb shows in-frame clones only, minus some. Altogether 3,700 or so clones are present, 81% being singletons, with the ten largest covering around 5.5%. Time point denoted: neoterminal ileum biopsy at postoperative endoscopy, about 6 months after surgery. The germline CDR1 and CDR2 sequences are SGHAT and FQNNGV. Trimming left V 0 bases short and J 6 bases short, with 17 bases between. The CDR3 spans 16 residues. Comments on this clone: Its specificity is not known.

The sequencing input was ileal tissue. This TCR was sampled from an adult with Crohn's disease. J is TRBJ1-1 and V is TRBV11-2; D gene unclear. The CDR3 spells CASSLDLNLEGSEAFF. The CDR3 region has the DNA TGTGCCAGCAGCTTAGATCTAAACCTAGAGGGATCTGAAGCTTTCTTT.